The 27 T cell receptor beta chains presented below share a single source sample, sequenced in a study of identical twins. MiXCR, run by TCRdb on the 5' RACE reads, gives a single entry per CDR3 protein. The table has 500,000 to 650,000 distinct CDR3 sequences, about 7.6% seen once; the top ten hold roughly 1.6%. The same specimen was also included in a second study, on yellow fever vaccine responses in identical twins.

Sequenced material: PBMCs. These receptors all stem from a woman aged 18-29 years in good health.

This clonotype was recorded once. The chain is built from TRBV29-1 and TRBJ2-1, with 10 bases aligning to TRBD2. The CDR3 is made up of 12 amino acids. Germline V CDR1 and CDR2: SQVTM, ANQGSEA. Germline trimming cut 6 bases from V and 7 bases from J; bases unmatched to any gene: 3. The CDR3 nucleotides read TGCAGCGTCCTAGCGGGAGTGAATGAGCAGTTCTTC. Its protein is CSVLAGVNEQFF.

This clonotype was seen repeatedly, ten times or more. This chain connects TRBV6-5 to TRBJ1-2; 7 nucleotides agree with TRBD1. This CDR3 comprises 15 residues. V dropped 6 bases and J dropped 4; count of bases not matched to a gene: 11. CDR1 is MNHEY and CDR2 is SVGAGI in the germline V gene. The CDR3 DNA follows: TGTGCCAGCAGAAGTGCGGGACAGACGATCTATGGCTACACCTTC. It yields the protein CASRSAGQTIYGYTF.

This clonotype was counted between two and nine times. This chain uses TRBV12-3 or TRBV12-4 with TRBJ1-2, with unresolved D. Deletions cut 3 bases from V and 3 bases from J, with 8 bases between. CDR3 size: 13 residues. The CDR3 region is CASSLNSHYGYTF. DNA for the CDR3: TGTGCCAGCAGTTTGAATTCTCACTATGGCTACACCTTC.

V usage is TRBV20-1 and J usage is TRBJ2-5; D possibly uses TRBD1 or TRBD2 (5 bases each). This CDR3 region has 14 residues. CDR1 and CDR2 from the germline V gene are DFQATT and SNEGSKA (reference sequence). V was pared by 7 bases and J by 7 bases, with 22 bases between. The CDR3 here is CSVGRIREGWTQYF. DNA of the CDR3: TGCAGTGTGGGCCGAATTCGAGAGGGGTGGACCCAGTACTTC.

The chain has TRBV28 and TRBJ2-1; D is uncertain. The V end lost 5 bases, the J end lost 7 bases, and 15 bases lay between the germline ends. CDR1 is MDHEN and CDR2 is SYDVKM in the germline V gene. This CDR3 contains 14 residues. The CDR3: CASSRKAVRNEQFF. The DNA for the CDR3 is TGTGCCAGCAGTCGAAAGGCCGTTAGAAATGAGCAGTTCTTC.

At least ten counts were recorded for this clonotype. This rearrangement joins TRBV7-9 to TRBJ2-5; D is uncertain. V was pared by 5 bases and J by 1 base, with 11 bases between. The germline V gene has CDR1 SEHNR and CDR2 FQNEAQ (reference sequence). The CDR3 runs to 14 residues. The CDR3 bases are TGTGCCAGCAGCCCGGTTCTGAGCCAAGAGACCCAGTACTTC. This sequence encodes CASSPVLSQETQYF.

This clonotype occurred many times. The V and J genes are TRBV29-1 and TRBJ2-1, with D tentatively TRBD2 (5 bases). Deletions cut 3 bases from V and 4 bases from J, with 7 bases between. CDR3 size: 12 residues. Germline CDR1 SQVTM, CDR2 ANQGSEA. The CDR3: CSVEVAYNEQFF. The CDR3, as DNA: TGCAGCGTTGAGGTAGCGTACAATGAGCAGTTCTTC.

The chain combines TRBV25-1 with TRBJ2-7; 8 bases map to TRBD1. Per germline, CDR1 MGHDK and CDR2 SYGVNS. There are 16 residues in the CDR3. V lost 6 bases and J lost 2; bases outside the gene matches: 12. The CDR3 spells CASSAEGTGRTYEQYF. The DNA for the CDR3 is TGTGCCAGCAGCGCCGAAGGGACAGGCAGAACCTACGAGCAGTACTTC.

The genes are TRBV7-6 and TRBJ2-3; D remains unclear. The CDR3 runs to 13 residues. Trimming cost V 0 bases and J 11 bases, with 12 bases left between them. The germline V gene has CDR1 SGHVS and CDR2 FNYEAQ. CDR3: CASSLALSRMQYF. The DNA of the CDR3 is TGTGCCAGCAGCTTAGCCCTATCTAGGATGCAGTATTTT.

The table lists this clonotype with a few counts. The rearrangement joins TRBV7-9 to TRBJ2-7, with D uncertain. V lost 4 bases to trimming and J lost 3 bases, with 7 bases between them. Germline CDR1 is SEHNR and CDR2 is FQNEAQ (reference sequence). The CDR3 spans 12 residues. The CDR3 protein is CASSSNYYEQYV. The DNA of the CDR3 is TGTGCCAGCAGCTCTAACTACTACGAGCAGTACGTC.

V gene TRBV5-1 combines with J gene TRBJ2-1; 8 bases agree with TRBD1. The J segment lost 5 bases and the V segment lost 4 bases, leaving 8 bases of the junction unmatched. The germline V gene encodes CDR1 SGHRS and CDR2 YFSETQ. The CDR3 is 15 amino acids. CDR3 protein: CASSPGQGADNEQFF. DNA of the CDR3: TGCGCCAGCAGCCCCGGACAGGGTGCCGACAATGAGCAGTTCTTC.

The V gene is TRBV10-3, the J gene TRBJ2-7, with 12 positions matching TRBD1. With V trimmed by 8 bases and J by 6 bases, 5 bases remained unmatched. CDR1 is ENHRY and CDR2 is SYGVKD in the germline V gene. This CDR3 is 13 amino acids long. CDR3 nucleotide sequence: TGTGCCATCGCGTGGGACAGGGGGCTCGAGCAGTACTTC. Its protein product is CAIAWDRGLEQYF.

The CDR3 sequence: CASSSGTSRSYNEQFF. In DNA form, the CDR3 reads TGTGCCAGCAGTAGCGGGACTAGCAGGTCCTACAATGAGCAGTTCTTC. The V gene is TRBV28, the J gene TRBJ2-1, with 9 bases aligning to TRBD2. The CDR3 is made up of 16 amino acids. After removal of 5 bases from V and 1 base from J, the junction contained 6 bases not matched to a gene. Germline V CDR1 and CDR2: MDHEN, SYDVKM.

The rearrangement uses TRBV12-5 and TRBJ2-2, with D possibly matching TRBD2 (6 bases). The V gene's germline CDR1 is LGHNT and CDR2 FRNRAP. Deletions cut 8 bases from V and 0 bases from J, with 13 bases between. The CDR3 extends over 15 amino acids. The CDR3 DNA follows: TGTGCTAGTATCCGGGACTCGACGAACACCGGGGAGCTGTTTTTT. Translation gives CASIRDSTNTGELFF.

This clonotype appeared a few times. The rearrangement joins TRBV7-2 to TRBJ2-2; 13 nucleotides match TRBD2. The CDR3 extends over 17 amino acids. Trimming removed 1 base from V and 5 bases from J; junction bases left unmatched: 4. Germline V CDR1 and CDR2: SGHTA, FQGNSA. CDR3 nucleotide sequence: TGTGCCAGCAGCTTAGGGACTAGCGGGAGTCGGACCGGGGAGCTGTTTTTT. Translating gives CASSLGTSGSRTGELFF. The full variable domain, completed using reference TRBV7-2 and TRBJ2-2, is GAGVSQSPSNKVTEKGKDVELRCDPISGHTALYWYRQSLGQGLEFLIYFQGNSAPDKSGLPSDRFSAERTGGSVSTLTIQRTQQEDSAVYLCASSLGTSGSRTGELFFGEGSRLTVL.

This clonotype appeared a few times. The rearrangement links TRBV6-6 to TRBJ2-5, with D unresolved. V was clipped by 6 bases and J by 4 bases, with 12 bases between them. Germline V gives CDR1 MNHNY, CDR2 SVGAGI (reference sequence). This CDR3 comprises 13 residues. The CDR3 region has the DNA TGTGCCAGCAGCGATTATTATACAGAGACCCAGTACTTC. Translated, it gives CASSDYYTETQYF.

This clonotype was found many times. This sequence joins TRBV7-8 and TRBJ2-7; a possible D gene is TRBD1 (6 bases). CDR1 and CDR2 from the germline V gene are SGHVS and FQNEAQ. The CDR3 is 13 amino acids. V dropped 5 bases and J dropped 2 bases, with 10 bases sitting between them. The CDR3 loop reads CASSQRTAYEQYF. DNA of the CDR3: TGTGCCAGCAGCCAAAGGACAGCCTACGAGCAGTACTTC.

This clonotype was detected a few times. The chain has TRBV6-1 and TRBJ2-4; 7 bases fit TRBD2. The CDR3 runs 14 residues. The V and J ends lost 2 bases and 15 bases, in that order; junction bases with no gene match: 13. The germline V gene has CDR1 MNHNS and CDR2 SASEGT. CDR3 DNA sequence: TGTGCCAGCAGTGAAAGGGGACTGACGGGGGGTCCGTACTTC. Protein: CASSERGLTGGPYF.

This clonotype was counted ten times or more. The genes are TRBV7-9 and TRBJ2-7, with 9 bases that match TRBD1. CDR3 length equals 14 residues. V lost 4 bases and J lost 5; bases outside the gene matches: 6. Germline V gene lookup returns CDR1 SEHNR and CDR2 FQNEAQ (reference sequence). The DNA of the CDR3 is TGTGCCAGCAGCTACCGGGACAGGGTCAACGAGCAGTACTTC. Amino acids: CASSYRDRVNEQYF. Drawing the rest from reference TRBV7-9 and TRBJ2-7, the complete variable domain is DTGVSQNPRHKITKRGQNVTFRCDPISEHNRLYWYRQTLGQGPEFLTYFQNEAQLEKSRLLSDRFSAERPKGSFSTLEIQRTEQGDSAMYLCASSYRDRVNEQYFGPGTRLTVT.

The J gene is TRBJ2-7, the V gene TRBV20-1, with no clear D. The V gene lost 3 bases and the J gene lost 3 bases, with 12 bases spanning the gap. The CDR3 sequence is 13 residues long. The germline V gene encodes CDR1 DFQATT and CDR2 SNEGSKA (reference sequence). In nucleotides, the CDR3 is TGCAGTGCTAGCGATTACGGGTTCTACGAGCAGTACTTC. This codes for CSASDYGFYEQYF.

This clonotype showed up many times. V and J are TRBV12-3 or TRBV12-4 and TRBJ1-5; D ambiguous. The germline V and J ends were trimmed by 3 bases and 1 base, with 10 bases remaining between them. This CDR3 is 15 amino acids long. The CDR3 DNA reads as TGTGCCAGCAGTTTTATTGGTTTGAGCAATCAGCCCCAGCATTTT. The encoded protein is CASSFIGLSNQPQHF.

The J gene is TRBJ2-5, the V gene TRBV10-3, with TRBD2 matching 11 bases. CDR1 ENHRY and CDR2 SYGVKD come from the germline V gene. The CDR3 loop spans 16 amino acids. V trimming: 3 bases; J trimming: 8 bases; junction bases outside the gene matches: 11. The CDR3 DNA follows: TGTGCCATCAGTGAACCTACTAGCGGGGGCTTTTTAACCCAGTACTTC. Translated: CAISEPTSGGFLTQYF.

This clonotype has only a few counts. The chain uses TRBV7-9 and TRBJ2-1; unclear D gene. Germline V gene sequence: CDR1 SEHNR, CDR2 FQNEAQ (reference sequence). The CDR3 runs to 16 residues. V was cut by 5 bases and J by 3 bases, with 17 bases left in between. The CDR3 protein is CASSLGSAWDYNEQFF. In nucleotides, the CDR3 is TGTGCCAGCAGCCTCGGCTCCGCATGGGACTACAATGAGCAGTTCTTC.

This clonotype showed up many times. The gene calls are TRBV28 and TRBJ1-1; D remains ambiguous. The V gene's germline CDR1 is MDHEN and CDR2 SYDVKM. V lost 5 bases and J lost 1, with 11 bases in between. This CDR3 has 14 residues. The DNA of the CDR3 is TGTGCCAGCAGTCCCCATGCGGGGAACACTGAAGCTTTCTTT. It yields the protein CASSPHAGNTEAFF. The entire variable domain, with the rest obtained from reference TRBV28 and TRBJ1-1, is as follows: DVKVTQSSRYLVKRTGEKVFLECVQDMDHENMFWYRQDPGLGLRLIYFSYDVKMKEKGDIPEGYSVSREKKERFSLILESASTNQTSMYLCASSPHAGNTEAFFGQGTRLTVV.

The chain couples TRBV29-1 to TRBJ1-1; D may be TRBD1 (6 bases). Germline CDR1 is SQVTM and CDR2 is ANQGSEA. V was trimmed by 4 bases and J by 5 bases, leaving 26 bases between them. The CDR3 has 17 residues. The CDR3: CSVASTGGLIRGTEAFF. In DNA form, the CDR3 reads TGCAGCGTTGCTTCGACGGGGGGCCTTATAAGAGGGACTGAAGCTTTCTTT. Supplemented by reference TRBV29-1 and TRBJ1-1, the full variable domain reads SAVISQKPSRDICQRGTSLTIQCQVDSQVTMMFWYRQQPGQSLTLIATANQGSEATYESGFVIDKFPISRPNLTFSTLTVSNMSPEDSSIYLCSVASTGGLIRGTEAFFGQGTRLTVV.

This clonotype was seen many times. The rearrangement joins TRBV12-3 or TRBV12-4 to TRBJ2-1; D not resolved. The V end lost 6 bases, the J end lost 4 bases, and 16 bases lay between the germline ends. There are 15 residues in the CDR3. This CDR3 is CASRPSYRTYNEQFF. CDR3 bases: TGTGCCAGCAGACCCTCCTATAGAACGTACAATGAGCAGTTCTTC.

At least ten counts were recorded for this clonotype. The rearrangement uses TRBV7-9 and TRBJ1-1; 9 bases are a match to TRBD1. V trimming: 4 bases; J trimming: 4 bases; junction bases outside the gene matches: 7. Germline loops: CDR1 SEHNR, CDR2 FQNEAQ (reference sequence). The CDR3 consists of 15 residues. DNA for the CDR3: TGTGCCAGCAGCTCCCCAGGACAGGGGAGCACTGAAGCTTTCTTT. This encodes CASSSPGQGSTEAFF.